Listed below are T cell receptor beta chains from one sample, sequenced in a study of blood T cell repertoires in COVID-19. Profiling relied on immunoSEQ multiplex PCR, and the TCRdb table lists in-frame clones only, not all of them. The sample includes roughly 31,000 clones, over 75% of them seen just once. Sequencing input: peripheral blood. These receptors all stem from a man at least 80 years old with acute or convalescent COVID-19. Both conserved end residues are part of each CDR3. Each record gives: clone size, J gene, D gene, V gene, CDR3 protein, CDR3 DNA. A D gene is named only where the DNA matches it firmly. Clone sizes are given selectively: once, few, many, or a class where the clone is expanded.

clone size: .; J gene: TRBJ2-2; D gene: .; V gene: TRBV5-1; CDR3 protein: CASSFTGSNTGELFF; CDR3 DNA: TGCGCCAGCAGCTTCACAGGATCGAACACCGGGGAGCTGTTTTTT
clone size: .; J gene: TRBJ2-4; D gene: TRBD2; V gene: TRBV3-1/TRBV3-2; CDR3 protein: CASSQGQAGTHF; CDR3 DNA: TGTGCCAGCAGCCAAGGTCAAGCGGGGACCCACTTC
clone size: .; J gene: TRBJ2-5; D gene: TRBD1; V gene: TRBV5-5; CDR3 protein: CASSLSTGGGRETQYF; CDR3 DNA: TGTGCCAGCAGCTTGTCGACAGGGGGAGGGAGGGAGACCCAGTACTTC
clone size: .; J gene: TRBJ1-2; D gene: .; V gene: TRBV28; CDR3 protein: CASSLTEAYGYTF; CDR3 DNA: TGTGCCAGCAGTCTGACCGAGGCCTATGGCTACACCTTC
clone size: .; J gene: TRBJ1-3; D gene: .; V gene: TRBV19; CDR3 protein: CASSAGRIRSSGNTIYF; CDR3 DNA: TGTGCCAGTAGTGCGGGACGCATCAGAAGCTCTGGAAACACCATATATTTT
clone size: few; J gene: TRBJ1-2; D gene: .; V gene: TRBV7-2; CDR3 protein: CASSLALQVYGYTF; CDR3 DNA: TGTGCCAGCAGCTTAGCCCTACAGGTTTATGGCTACACCTTC
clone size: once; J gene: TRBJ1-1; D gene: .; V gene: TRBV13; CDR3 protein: CASSLTGKNTEAFF; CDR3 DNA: TGTGCCAGCAGCTTAACAGGAAAGAACACTGAAGCTTTCTTT
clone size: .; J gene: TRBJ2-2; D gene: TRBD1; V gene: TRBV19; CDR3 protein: CASSIDHRGRFPPNTGELFF; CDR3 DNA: TGTGCCAGTAGTATAGACCACAGGGGGCGCTTCCCCCCGAACACCGGGGAGCTGTTTTTT
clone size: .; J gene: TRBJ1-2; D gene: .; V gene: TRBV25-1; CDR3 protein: CASSKGQRNYGYTF; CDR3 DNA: TGTGCCAGCAGTAAGGGGCAAAGAAACTATGGCTACACCTTC
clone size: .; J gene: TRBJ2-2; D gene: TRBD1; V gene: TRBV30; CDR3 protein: CAWATGGYLTGELFF; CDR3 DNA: TGTGCCTGGGCCACAGGGGGCTATCTAACCGGGGAGCTGTTTTTT
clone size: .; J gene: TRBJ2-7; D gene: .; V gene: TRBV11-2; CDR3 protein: CASSLWQEGTYEQYF; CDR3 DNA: TGTGCCAGCAGCTTGTGGCAGGAGGGGACTTACGAGCAGTACTTC
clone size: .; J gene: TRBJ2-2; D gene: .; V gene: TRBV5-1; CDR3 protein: CASSLGLSGELFF; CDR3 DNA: TGCGCCAGCAGCTTGGGTCTATCCGGGGAGCTGTTTTTT
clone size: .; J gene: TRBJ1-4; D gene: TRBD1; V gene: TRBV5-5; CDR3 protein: CASSLVPGTGGAADEKLFF; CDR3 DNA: TGTGCCAGCAGCTTGGTCCCCGGGACAGGGGGCGCGGCGGATGAAAAACTGTTTTTT
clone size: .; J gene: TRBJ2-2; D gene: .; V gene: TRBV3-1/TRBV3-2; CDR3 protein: CASSPQQGNTGELFF; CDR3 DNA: TGTGCCAGCAGCCCTCAACAGGGGAACACCGGGGAGCTGTTTTTT
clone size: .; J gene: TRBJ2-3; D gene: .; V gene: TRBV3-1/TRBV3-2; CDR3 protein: CASSPLRGWADTQYF; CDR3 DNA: TGTGCCAGCAGCCCCCTCCGGGGGTGGGCAGATACGCAGTATTTT
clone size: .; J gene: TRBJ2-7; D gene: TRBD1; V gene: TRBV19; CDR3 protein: CASSGQGDYYEQYF; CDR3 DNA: TGTGCCAGTAGCGGACAGGGGGACTACTACGAGCAGTACTTC
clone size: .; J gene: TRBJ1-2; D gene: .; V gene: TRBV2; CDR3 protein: CASSEEMGRGVGYTF; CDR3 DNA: TGTGCCAGCAGTGAAGAAATGGGCAGGGGTGTTGGCTACACCTTC
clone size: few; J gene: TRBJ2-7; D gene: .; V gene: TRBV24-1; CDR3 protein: CAPSEDIPYEQYF; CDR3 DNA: TGTGCCCCCTCCGAGGACATCCCCTACGAGCAGTACTTC
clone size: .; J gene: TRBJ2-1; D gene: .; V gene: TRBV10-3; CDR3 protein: CAISPGDYNEQFF; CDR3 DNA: TGTGCCATCAGCCCCGGGGATTACAATGAGCAGTTCTTC
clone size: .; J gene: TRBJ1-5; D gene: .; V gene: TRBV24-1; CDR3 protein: CATSDRGYQPQHF; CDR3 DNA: TGTGCCACCAGTGACAGGGGTTATCAGCCCCAGCATTTT
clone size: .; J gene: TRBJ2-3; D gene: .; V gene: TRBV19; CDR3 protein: CASSDRPSTDTQYF; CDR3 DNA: TGTGCCAGTAGTGACAGACCTAGCACAGATACGCAGTATTTT
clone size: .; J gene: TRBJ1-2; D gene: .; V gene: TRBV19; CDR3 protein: CASSIGRLRPVTTVGYTF; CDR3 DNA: TGTGCCAGTAGTATAGGAAGATTAAGGCCCGTTACTACTGTTGGCTACACCTTC
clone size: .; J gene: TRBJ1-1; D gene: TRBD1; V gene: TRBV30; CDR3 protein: CAWQGVNTEAFF; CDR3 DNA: TGTGCCTGGCAGGGGGTGAACACTGAAGCTTTCTTT
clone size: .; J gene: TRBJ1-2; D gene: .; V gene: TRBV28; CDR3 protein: CASSKRLDNYGYTF; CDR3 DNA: TGTGCCAGCAGTAAAAGACTGGATAACTATGGCTACACCTTC
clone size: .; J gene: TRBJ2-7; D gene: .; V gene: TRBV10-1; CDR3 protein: CASRTGLGQYF; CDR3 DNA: TGCGCCAGCAGAACAGGGTTGGGGCAGTACTTC
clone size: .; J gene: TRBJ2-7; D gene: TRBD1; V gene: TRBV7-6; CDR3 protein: CASSLATGGYEQYF; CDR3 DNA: TGTGCCAGCAGCTTAGCGACAGGGGGCTACGAGCAGTACTTC
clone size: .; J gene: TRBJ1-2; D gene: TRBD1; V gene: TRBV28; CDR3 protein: CASGTGFGGYTF; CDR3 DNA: TGTGCCAGCGGGACAGGTTTTGGAGGCTACACCTTC
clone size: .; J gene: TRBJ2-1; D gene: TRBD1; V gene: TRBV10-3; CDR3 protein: CAISEPGQGGLGEQFF; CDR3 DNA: TGTGCCATCAGTGAGCCCGGACAGGGGGGTCTTGGGGAGCAGTTCTTC
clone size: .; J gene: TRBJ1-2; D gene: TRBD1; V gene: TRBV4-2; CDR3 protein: CASSQAHRQGINDYGYTF; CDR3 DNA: TGTGCCAGCAGCCAAGCCCATCGACAGGGGATCAATGACTATGGCTACACCTTC
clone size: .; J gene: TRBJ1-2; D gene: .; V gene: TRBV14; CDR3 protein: CASSQTRVGGYGYTF; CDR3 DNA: TGTGCCAGCAGCCAAACCCGGGTAGGAGGCTATGGCTACACCTTC
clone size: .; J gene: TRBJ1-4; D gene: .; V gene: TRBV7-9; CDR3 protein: CASSFSKDIEKLFF; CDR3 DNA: TGTGCCAGCAGCTTCAGTAAGGACATTGAAAAACTGTTTTTT
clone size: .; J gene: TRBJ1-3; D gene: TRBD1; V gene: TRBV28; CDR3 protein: CASRLPQGSGNTIYF; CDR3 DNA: TGTGCCAGCAGGTTGCCACAGGGGTCCGGAAACACCATATATTTT
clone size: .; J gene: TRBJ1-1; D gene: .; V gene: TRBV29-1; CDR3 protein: CSVADIEAFF; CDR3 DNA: TGCAGCGTTGCGGACATTGAAGCTTTCTTT
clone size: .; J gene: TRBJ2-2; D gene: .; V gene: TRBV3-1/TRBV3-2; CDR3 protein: CASSRGLSGGELFF; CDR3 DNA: TGTGCCAGCAGTCGGGGACTCTCCGGCGGGGAGCTGTTTTTT
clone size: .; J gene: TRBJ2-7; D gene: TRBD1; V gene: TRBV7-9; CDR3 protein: CASSLAGTGTYEQYF; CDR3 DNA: TGTGCCAGCAGCTTAGCGGGGACAGGAACCTACGAGCAGTACTTC
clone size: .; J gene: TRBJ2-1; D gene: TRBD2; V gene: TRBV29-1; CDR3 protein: CSVDRSSGGYEQFF; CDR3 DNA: TGCAGCGTTGATAGGTCTAGCGGGGGCTATGAGCAGTTCTTC
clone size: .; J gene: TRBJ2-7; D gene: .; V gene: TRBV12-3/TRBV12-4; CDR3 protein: CASSLDRAYEQYF; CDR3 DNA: TGTGCCAGCAGTTTAGACAGGGCCTACGAGCAGTACTTC
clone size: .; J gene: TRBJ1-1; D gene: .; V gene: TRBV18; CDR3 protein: CASSSQGQLGIGITEAFF; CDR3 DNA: TGTGCCAGCTCATCGCAAGGACAGTTGGGGATTGGGATTACTGAAGCTTTCTTT
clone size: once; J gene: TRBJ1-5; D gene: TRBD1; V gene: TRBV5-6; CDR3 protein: CASSFNPGTGDQPQHF; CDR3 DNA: TGTGCCAGCAGCTTTAACCCCGGGACAGGGGACCAGCCCCAGCATTTT
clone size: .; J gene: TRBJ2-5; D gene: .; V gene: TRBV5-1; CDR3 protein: CASSPSWLAPPETQYF; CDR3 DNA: TGCGCCAGCAGCCCGAGTTGGCTAGCCCCCCCAGAGACCCAGTACTTC
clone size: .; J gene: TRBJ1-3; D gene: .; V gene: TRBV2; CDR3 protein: CATGQWGSGNTIYF; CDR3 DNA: TGTGCCACAGGACAGTGGGGCTCTGGAAACACCATATATTTT
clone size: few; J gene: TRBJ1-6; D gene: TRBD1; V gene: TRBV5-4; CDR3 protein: CASSTGQIAGGSPLHF; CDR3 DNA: TGTGCCAGCAGCACGGGACAGATTGCTGGGGGTTCACCCCTCCACTTT
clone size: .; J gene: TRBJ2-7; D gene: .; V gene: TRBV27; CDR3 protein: CASSPPAGKQYF; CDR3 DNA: TGTGCCAGCAGTCCTCCGGCGGGAAAGCAGTACTTC
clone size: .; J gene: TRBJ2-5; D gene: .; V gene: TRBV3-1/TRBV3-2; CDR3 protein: CASSQTGTPQETQYF; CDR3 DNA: TGTGCCAGCAGCCAAACCGGGACACCGCAAGAGACCCAGTACTTC
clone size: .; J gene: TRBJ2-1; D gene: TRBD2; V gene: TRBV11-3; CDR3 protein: CASSWRGDDEQFF; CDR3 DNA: TGTGCCAGCAGCTGGCGGGGGGACGATGAGCAGTTCTTC
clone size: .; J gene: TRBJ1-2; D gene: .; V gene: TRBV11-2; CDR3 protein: CASANRDYYGYTF; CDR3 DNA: TGTGCCAGTGCTAACCGGGACTACTATGGCTACACCTTC
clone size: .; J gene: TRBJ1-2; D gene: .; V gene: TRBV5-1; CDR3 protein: CASSRSGQPNYGYTF; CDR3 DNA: TGCGCCAGCAGCCGCTCCGGACAGCCGAACTATGGCTACACCTTC
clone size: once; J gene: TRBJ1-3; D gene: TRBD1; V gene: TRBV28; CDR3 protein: CASSFRQGGNTIYF; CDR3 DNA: TGTGCCAGCAGTTTTCGACAGGGGGGAAACACCATATATTTT
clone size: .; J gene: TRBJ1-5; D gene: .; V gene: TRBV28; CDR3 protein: CASSFAGYNQPQHF; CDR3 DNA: TGTGCCAGCAGTTTTGCAGGGTACAATCAGCCCCAGCATTTT
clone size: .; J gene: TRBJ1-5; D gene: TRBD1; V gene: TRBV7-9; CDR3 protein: CASSLGTGTGSSPQHF; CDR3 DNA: TGTGCCAGCAGCTTAGGAACCGGGACAGGATCTTCTCCCCAGCATTTT
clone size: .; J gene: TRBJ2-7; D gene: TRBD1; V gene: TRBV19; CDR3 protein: CASSMWRQGPYEQYF; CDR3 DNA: TGTGCCAGTAGTATGTGGAGACAGGGGCCCTACGAGCAGTACTTC
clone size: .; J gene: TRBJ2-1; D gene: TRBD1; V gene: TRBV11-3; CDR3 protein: CASSSRRTGRSYNEQFF; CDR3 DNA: TGTGCCAGCAGCAGCCGTAGGACAGGGCGCTCCTACAATGAGCAGTTCTTC